This T cell receptor beta chain is from a study of OX40 agonist ivuxolimab in advanced cancers. Study-level results: Dose levels from 0.1 to 3.0 mg/kg saw CD4+ and CD8+ blood T cells expand clonally by week 6. Relative to CD4+, CD8+ T cells held more expanded clones on average.

Some clones are missing from TCRdb's copy, which holds only in-frame ones; the method was immunoSEQ multiplex PCR. The data hold approximately 25,000 clones, with 70% to 90% observed a single time. Comment on this clone: The target antigen is unknown.

CDR1 is SGHNT, CDR2 YYREEE, per germline (reference sequence). The CDR3 is made up of 16 amino acids. V shed 0 bases, J shed 0 bases, and the junction held 5 bases outside the gene matches. The sample was CD4+ or CD8+ T cells sorted from blood, taken in a trial of the OX40 agonist ivuxolimab. This chain joins TRBV5-4 and TRBJ1-1; 7 bases line up with TRBD1. This clonotype was sampled from an adult with an advanced solid tumor such as melanoma, head and neck, liver or kidney cancer. CDR3 in amino acids: CASSLGTGIMNTEAFF. The CDR3 region has the DNA TGTGCCAGCAGCTTGGGGACAGGAATCATGAACACTGAAGCTTTCTTT.